Following are 6 T cell receptor beta chains from one sample sequenced in a study of blood T cell repertoires in COVID-19. Sequencing was performed with immunoSEQ multiplex PCR; in TCRdb, only in-frame clones are kept and a portion is missing. The data hold about 190,000 clones, with 70% to 90% observed a single time. Sample: peripheral blood. Source of these receptors: a middle-aged woman who had recovered from COVID-19.

The chain has TRBV7-8 and TRBJ2-1; unclear D gene. CDR1 and CDR2 from the germline V gene are SGHVS and FQNEAQ. The V end was cut by 5 bases, the J end by 2 bases, with 13 bases between. The CDR3 extends over 15 amino acids. DNA of the CDR3: TGTGCCAGCAGCAGCGTAACGTTTACCTACAATGAGCAGTTCTTC. Its translation is CASSSVTFTYNEQFF. The full variable domain, rest sourced from reference TRBV7-8 and TRBJ2-1, is GAGVSQSPRYKVAKRGQDVALRCDPISGHVSLFWYQQALGQGPEFLTYFQNEAQLDKSGLPSDRFFAERPEGSVSTLKIQRTQQEDSAVYLCASSSVTFTYNEQFFGPGTRLTVL.

The chain joins TRBV29-1 to TRBJ2-5, with TRBD2 matching over 11 bases. Losses at the gene ends were 5 bases for V and 4 bases for J; bases not matched to a gene: 9. The CDR3 runs to 15 residues. Germline CDR1 SQVTM, CDR2 ANQGSEA. CDR3 loop: CSVLPLAGVGETQYF. In DNA form, the CDR3 reads TGCAGCGTTCTCCCACTAGCGGGAGTTGGAGAGACCCAGTACTTC. Complete variable domain (other parts from reference TRBV29-1 and TRBJ2-5): SAVISQKPSRDICQRGTSLTIQCQVDSQVTMMFWYRQQPGQSLTLIATANQGSEATYESGFVIDKFPISRPNLTFSTLTVSNMSPEDSSIYLCSVLPLAGVGETQYFGPGTRLLVL.

The genes are TRBV3-1 (or the pseudogene TRBV3-2) and TRBJ2-1, with 8 bases matching TRBD2. V lost 7 bases and J lost 8; bases outside the gene matches: 16. This CDR3 spans 16 amino acids. Germline V gives CDR1 LGHDT, CDR2 YNNKEL (reference sequence). The CDR3 DNA sequence: TGTGCCAGCACCAACTGGGCCAGCGGGAGAAGCCATGAGCAGTTCTTC. Translation gives CASTNWASGRSHEQFF.

The chain recombines TRBV27 with TRBJ1-2; 9 bases are a match to TRBD1. CDR1 is MNHEY, CDR2 SMNVEV, per germline (reference sequence). The CDR3 extends over 15 amino acids. V lost 8 bases and J lost 5; bases outside the gene matches: 12. Here the CDR3 reads CASGSLGQGTYGYTF. The CDR3, as DNA: TGTGCCAGCGGGAGCCTGGGACAGGGAACGTATGGCTACACCTTC.

Many counts were recorded for this clone. This chain connects TRBV19 to TRBJ2-2; 9 bases map to TRBD1. After removal of 7 bases from V and 7 bases from J, the junction contained 10 bases not matched to a gene. The CDR3 totals 15 residues. Germline V gene data show CDR1 as LNHDA and CDR2 as SQIVND (reference sequence). CDR3: CASIEGTGFNGELFF. The CDR3 DNA is TGTGCCAGTATCGAAGGGACAGGGTTTAACGGGGAGCTGTTTTTT. The variable domain in full, with the rest retrieved from reference TRBV19 and TRBJ2-2, is DGGITQSPKYLFRKEGQNVTLSCEQNLNHDAMYWYRQDPGQGLRLIYYSQIVNDFQKGDIAEGYSVSREKKESFPLTVTSAQKNPTAFYLCASIEGTGFNGELFFGEGSRLTVL.

The chain couples TRBV4-3 to TRBJ1-2, with TRBD1 matching 7 bases. The CDR3 covers 15 residues. After removal of 0 bases from V and 5 bases from J, the junction contained 6 bases not matched to a gene. The germline V gene encodes CDR1 LGHNA and CDR2 YSLEER. This chain's CDR3 is CASSQDLDRDYGYTF. In DNA form, the CDR3 reads TGCGCCAGCAGCCAAGATCTAGACAGGGATTATGGCTACACCTTC.